The rows below give T cell receptor beta chains drawn from one sample of a study of cytomegalovirus exposure and HLA in healthy donors. The method was immunoSEQ multiplex PCR; TCRdb's version includes in-frame clones alone and lacks a portion of them. The sample holds 65,000 to 95,000 clones, roughly 80% seen once. The source material was PBMCs. The receptors were sampled from a man aged 45 to 65 in good health and CMV-seronegative. Both conserved end residues are part of each CDR3. Each record gives: V gene, clone size, J gene, D gene, CDR3 protein, CDR3 DNA. D genes are given only for firm matches. A row's size may be missing; if present it is once, few, many or a size class.

TRBV14	-	TRBJ2-5	TRBD2	CASRGDGTQYF	TGTGCCAGCCGGGGGGATGGGACCCAGTACTTC
TRBV5-6	-	TRBJ2-7	TRBD2	CASSPLDWRGAVSYEQYF	TGTGCCAGCAGTCCGTTGGACTGGCGGGGGGCTGTCTCCTACGAGCAGTACTTC
TRBV5-6	-	TRBJ2-3	TRBD2	CASSPLAGPTDTQYF	TGTGCCAGCAGCCCCCTAGCGGGGCCTACAGATACGCAGTATTTT
TRBV11-2	-	TRBJ1-2	-	CASSPAGGSNGYTF	TGTGCCAGCAGCCCCGCCGGAGGGTCAAATGGCTACACCTTC
TRBV2	-	TRBJ1-5	-	CASRMDTSNQPQHF	TGTGCCAGCAGGATGGACACTAGCAATCAGCCCCAGCATTTT
TRBV5-5	-	TRBJ2-7	TRBD2	CASSPGGFPVEQYF	TGTGCCAGCAGCCCGGGGGGGTTTCCTGTCGAGCAGTACTTC
TRBV6-1	few	TRBJ1-5	-	CASSEVGTVSNQPQHF	TGTGCCAGCAGTGAAGTTGGTACAGTTAGCAATCAGCCCCAGCATTTT
TRBV2	-	TRBJ1-1	-	CASSPSRATNTEAFF	TGTGCCAGCAGTCCCTCCAGGGCTACTAACACTGAAGCTTTCTTT
TRBV7-9	-	TRBJ2-2	TRBD2	CASSSGVNLPPGELFF	TGTGCCAGCAGTAGCGGGGTTAACCTTCCCCCCGGGGAGCTGTTTTTT
TRBV2	-	TRBJ1-3	TRBD1	CASSVLGQGNTIYF	TGTGCCAGCAGTGTACTGGGACAGGGAAACACCATATATTTT
TRBV7-9	-	TRBJ2-7	-	CASSLSGQSVHEQYF	TGTGCCAGCAGCTTATCTGGACAGTCCGTCCACGAGCAGTACTTC
TRBV19	-	TRBJ1-3	-	CASSIDTPGRSGNTIYF	TGTGCCAGTAGTATAGATACCCCCGGTCGGTCTGGAAACACCATATATTTT
TRBV7-3	-	TRBJ2-1	-	CASSPGAGRDEQFF	TGTGCCAGCAGTCCCGGCGCGGGAAGGGATGAGCAGTTCTTC
TRBV4-1	few	TRBJ2-7	-	CASSQGQNYEQYF	TGCGCCAGCAGCCAAGGACAGAACTACGAGCAGTACTTC
TRBV2	few	TRBJ1-1	-	CASSKGYRKEAFF	TGTGCCAGCAGTAAAGGGTACAGGAAGGAAGCTTTCTTT
TRBV27	-	TRBJ1-6	TRBD1	CASRPGQGEPLHF	TGTGCCAGCAGGCCGGGACAGGGAGAACCCCTCCACTTT
TRBV2	-	TRBJ1-1	-	CASSPSNAGNTEAFF	TGTGCCAGCAGTCCCTCAAATGCGGGGAACACTGAAGCTTTCTTT
TRBV7-9	-	TRBJ2-3	TRBD2	CASSLEGGHTQYF	TGTGCCAGCAGCTTAGAGGGAGGGCATACGCAGTATTTT
TRBV7-2	-	TRBJ1-1	-	CATAKGGGGGGTEAFF	TGTGCCACTGCAAAGGGGGGCGGGGGAGGGGGCACTGAAGCTTTCTTT
TRBV7-3	few	TRBJ1-2	TRBD1	CASSPTGGRGYTF	TGTGCCAGCAGCCCTACAGGGGGCCGTGGCTACACCTTC
TRBV5-1	-	TRBJ2-2	TRBD1	CASSSWDRVDGGELFF	TGCGCCAGCAGCTCATGGGACAGGGTTGACGGCGGGGAGCTGTTTTTT
TRBV5-6	few	TRBJ2-1	TRBD2	CASSYSGGASNEQFF	TGTGCCAGCAGCTACAGCGGGGGGGCCTCCAATGAGCAGTTCTTC
TRBV7-8	-	TRBJ1-1	-	CASSLATVGFRTEAFF	TGTGCCAGCAGCTTAGCAACAGTGGGTTTTCGGACTGAAGCTTTCTTT
TRBV15	few	TRBJ1-5	TRBD1	CATSPDGDSYSNQPQHF	TGTGCCACCAGCCCTGATGGGGACAGCTATAGCAATCAGCCCCAGCATTTT
TRBV30	-	TRBJ1-1	TRBD1	CAWNPGQGEAFF	TGTGCCTGGAATCCAGGACAGGGTGAAGCTTTCTTT
TRBV18	-	TRBJ2-1	TRBD1	CASSPPPGQGVYNEQFF	TGTGCCAGCTCACCACCGCCGGGACAGGGGGTGTACAATGAGCAGTTCTTC
TRBV6-1	-	TRBJ1-2	TRBD1	CASSEEGQAPSGYTF	TGTGCCAGCAGTGAAGAGGGACAGGCCCCATCGGGCTACACCTTC
TRBV5-1	-	TRBJ2-1	-	CASSSFGENEQFF	TGCGCCAGCAGCTCCTTCGGGGAAAATGAGCAGTTCTTC
TRBV6-5	-	TRBJ1-4	TRBD1	CATHKDRVNEKLFF	TGTGCCACCCATAAGGACAGGGTGAATGAAAAACTGTTTTTT